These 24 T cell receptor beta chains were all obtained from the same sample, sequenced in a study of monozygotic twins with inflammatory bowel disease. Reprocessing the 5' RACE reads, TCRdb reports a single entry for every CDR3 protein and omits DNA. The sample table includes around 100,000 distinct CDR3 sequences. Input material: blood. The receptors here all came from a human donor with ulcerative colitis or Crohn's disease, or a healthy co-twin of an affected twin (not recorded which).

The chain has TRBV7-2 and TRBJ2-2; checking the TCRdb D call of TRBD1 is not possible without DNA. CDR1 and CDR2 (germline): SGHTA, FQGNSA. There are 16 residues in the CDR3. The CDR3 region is CASSPLGQGNTGELFF.

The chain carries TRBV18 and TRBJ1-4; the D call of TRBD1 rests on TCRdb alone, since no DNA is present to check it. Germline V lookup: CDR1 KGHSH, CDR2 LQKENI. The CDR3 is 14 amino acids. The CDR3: CASSRGQPVEKLFF.

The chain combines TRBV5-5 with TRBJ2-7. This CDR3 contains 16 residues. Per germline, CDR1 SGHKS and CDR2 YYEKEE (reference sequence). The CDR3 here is CASSLSSDRTTYEQYF.

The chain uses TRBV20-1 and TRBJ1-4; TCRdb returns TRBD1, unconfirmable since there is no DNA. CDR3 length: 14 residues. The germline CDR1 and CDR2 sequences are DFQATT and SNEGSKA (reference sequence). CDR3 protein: CSARTGAAGEKLFF.

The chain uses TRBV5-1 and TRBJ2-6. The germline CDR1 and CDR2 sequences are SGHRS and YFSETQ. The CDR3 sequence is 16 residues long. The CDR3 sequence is CASSLGRNIGANVLTF.

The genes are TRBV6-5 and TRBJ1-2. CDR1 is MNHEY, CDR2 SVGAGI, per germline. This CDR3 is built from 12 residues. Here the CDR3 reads CASARSNYGYTF.

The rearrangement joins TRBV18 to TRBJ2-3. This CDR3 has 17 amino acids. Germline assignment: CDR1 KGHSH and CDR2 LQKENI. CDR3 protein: CASSPTAGTTVTDTQYF.

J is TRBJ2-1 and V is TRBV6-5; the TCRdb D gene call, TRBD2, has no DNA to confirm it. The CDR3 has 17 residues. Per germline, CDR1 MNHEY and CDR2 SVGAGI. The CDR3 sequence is CASSYSGLAGVYNEQFF.

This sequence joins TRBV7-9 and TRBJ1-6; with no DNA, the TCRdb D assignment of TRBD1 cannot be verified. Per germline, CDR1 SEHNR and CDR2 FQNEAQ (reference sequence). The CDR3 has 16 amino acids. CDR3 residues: CASSLGREVAISPLHF.

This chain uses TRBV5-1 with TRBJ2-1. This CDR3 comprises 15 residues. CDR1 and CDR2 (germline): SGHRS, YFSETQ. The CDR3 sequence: CASSFEWSPYNEQFF.

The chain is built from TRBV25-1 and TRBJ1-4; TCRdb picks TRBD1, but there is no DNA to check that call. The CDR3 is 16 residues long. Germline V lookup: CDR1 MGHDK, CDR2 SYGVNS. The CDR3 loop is CASSEGGRGDSEKLFF.

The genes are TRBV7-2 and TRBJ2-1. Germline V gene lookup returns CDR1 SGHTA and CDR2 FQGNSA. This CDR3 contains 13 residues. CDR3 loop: CASSSLLDNEQFF.

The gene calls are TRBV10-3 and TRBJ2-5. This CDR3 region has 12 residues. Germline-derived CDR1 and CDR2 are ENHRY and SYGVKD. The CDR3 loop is CAIRGSEETQYF.

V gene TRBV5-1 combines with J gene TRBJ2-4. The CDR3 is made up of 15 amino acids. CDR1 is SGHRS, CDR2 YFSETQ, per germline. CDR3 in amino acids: CASSLTMGSKNVQYF.

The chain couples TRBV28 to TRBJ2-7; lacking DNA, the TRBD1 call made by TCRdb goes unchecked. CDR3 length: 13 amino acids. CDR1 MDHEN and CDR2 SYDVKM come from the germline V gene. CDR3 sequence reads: CASSGTGLYEQYF.

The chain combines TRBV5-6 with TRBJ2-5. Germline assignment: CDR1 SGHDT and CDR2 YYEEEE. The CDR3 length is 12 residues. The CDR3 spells CASSLLGNEVLF.

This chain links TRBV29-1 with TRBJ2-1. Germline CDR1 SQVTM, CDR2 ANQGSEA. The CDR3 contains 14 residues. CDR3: CSVEGRTEWNEQFF.

Here the CDR3 reads CASSSLAREQYF. The chain carries TRBV12-3 or TRBV12-4 and TRBJ2-7; TCRdb calls TRBD2, which cannot be checked without DNA. This CDR3 comprises 12 residues.

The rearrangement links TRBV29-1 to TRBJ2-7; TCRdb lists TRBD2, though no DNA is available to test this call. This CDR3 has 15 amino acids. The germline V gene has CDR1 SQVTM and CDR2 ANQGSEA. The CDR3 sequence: CSVEISGTAHYEQYF.

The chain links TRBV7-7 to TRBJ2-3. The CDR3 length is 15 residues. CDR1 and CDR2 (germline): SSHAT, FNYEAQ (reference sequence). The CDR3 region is CASSLAPQSTDTQYF. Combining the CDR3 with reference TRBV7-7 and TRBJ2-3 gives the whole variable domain GAGVSQSPRYKVTKRGQDVTLRCDPISSHATLYWYQQALGQGPEFLTYFNYEAQPDKSGLPSDRFSAERPEGSISTLTIQRTEQRDSAMYRCASSLAPQSTDTQYFGPGTRLTVL.

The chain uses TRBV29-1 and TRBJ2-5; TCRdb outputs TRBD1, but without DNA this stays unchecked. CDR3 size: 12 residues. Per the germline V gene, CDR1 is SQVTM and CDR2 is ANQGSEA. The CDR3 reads CSGGGIQETQYF.

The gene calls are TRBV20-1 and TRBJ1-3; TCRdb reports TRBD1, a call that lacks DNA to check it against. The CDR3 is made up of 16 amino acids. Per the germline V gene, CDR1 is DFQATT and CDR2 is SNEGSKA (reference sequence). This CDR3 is CSAPPGPDAARNTIYF.

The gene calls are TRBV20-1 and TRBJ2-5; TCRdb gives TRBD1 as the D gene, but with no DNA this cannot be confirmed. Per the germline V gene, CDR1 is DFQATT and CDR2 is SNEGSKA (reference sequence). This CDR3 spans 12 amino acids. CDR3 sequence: CSAGTHQETQYF.

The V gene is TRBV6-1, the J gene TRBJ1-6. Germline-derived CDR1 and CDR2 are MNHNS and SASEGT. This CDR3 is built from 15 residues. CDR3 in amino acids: CASSPGPLRDSPLHF.